Below, 26 T cell receptor beta chains from the same sample are listed, as sequenced in a study of patients and donors after allogeneic stem cell transplantation. TCRdb re-analysed the RT-PCR reads in MiXCR, keeping a single row per CDR3 protein. The repertoire includes 100,000 to 130,000 distinct CDR3 sequences, over 30% of them detected once, and approximately 30% sits in the top ten. The sequencing sample was made of blood, either unsorted or a sorted T cell fraction (not recorded which). All receptors come from a human donor who was either an allogeneic HSCT recipient or a stem cell or donor lymphocyte infusion donor (not recorded which). It is not recorded whose cells these are; they may come from a transplant donor.

The chain uses TRBV12-3 or TRBV12-4 and TRBJ1-1, with D unresolved. The CDR3 consists of 16 residues. V was cut by 6 bases and J by 0 bases, with 17 bases left in between. In nucleotides, the CDR3 is TGTGCCAGCAGCATAAAGTTCCGGACCGTGAACACTGAAGCTTTCTTT. Translated: CASSIKFRTVNTEAFF.

This clonotype showed up just a few times. The chain uses TRBV15 and TRBJ1-4; no firm D call. CDR3 length: 13 residues. CDR1 LNHNV and CDR2 YYDKDF come from the germline V gene (reference sequence). V shed 3 bases and J shed 6 bases, with 8 bases lying between them. The CDR3 is CATSSRKDEKLFF. Written as DNA, the CDR3 is TGTGCCACCAGCAGTCGGAAGGATGAAAAACTGTTTTTT. The variable domain in full, with the rest retrieved from reference TRBV15 and TRBJ1-4, is DAMVIQNPRYQVTQFGKPVTLSCSQTLNHNVMYWYQQKSSQAPKLLFHYYDKDFNNEADTPDNFQSRRPNTSFCFLDIRSPGLGDTAMYLCATSSRKDEKLFFGSGTQLSVL.

This rearrangement joins TRBV10-3 to TRBJ2-1; perhaps TRBD1 as D (5 bases). The CDR3 spans 15 residues. Germline V gives CDR1 ENHRY, CDR2 SYGVKD. The V end was cut by 10 bases, the J end by 4 bases, with 20 bases between. DNA for the CDR3: TGTGCCACAGATGACGGTATCCCAGGGTACAATGAGCAGTTCTTC. It yields the protein CATDDGIPGYNEQFF.

The chain uses TRBV10-3 and TRBJ1-1; D is uncertain. Trimming stripped 3 bases from V and 0 bases from J, with 11 bases between. Germline CDR1 ENHRY, CDR2 SYGVKD. The CDR3 length is 15 residues. The CDR3 DNA follows: TGTGCCATCAGTGACCCCGGTTCCATGAACACTGAAGCTTTCTTT. Its translation is CAISDPGSMNTEAFF.

This clonotype was counted many times. This chain connects TRBV18 to TRBJ1-1; the D gene is possibly TRBD1 (5 bases). V lost 1 base to trimming and J lost 0 bases, with 9 bases between them. Germline V CDR1 and CDR2: KGHSH, LQKENI. This CDR3 region has 15 residues. The CDR3 nucleotides are TGTGCCAGCTCACCACTCGGGACCCTGAACACTGAAGCTTTCTTT. Its translation: CASSPLGTLNTEAFF.

In this sample, this clonotype turned up a few times. CDR3 in amino acids: CASGTVNQPQHF. As DNA, the CDR3 is TGTGCCAGCGGAACTGTCAATCAGCCCCAGCATTTT. The chain uses TRBV28 and TRBJ1-5; D not certain. The CDR3 covers 12 residues. Germline loops: CDR1 MDHEN, CDR2 SYDVKM. The germline V and J ends were trimmed by 8 bases and 3 bases, with 8 bases remaining between them.

V gene TRBV11-3 combines with J gene TRBJ2-7; D is undetermined. CDR3 size: 14 residues. Between the trimmed V and J ends, which lost 3 bases and 5 bases, there was a span of 14 bases. Germline CDR1 SGHNT, CDR2 YENEEA. CDR3 DNA sequence: TGTGCCAGCAGCTTTCCTGGCAGTCGAAACGAGCAGTACTTC. Translating gives CASSFPGSRNEQYF.

This clonotype was seen only a few times. The chain carries TRBV20-1 and TRBJ1-2; D not resolved. The V gene's germline CDR1 is DFQATT and CDR2 SNEGSKA (reference sequence). This CDR3 has 14 amino acids. V was cut by 2 bases and J by 2 bases, with 12 bases left in between. Here the CDR3 reads CSARSQATNYGYTF. The CDR3 DNA reads TGCAGTGCTAGATCCCAGGCCACCAACTATGGCTACACCTTC.

CDR3 sequence: CATSRDPRGADGYTF. In DNA form, the CDR3 reads TGTGCCACCAGCAGAGATCCCAGGGGCGCGGATGGCTACACCTTC. V gene TRBV15 combines with J gene TRBJ1-2, with D possibly matching TRBD1 (6 bases). Trimming stripped 0 bases from V and 6 bases from J, with 14 bases between. This CDR3 has 15 residues. Germline CDR1 is LNHNV and CDR2 is YYDKDF (reference sequence).

This clonotype was seen only a few times. V gene TRBV4-2 combines with J gene TRBJ1-5; D not certain. V was shortened by 1 base and J by 4 bases, with 11 bases between the two germline ends. CDR1 is LGHNA, CDR2 YNFKEQ, per germline. The CDR3 has 15 amino acids. The CDR3 spells CASSQVTGYNQPQHF. CDR3 nucleotides: TGTGCCAGCAGCCAAGTGACGGGATATAATCAGCCCCAGCATTTT.

This clonotype was found a few times. The chain couples TRBV29-1 to TRBJ1-5; no clear D. In germline, CDR1 is SQVTM, CDR2 ANQGSEA. V was clipped by 2 bases and J by 1 base, with 6 bases between them. This CDR3 region has 13 residues. The CDR3 is CSVELGSNQPQHF. The DNA for the CDR3 is TGCAGCGTTGAATTGGGGAGCAATCAGCCCCAGCATTTT.

This clonotype has only one observation. The chain links TRBV29-1 to TRBJ2-1; D not resolved. This CDR3 is built from 11 residues. CDR1 SQVTM and CDR2 ANQGSEA come from the germline V gene. CDR3 sequence (DNA): TGCACCTTCCAAGCCCTCAATGAGCAGTTCTTC. Translated: CTFQALNEQFF.

V and J are TRBV6-2 or TRBV6-3 and TRBJ1-1, with D perhaps matching TRBD1 (5 bases). V was trimmed by 7 bases and J by 1 base, leaving 13 bases between them. The length of the CDR3 is 14 residues. CDR1 MNHEY and CDR2 SVGEGT come from the germline V gene. CDR3 in amino acids: CASNTGHRNTEAFF. In nucleotides, the CDR3 is TGTGCCAGCAATACCGGACACCGGAACACTGAAGCTTTCTTT.

This clonotype was observed a handful of times. This chain links TRBV11-2 with TRBJ2-1, with a weak D call TRBD2 (5 bases). CDR1 is SGHAT and CDR2 is FQNNGV in the germline V gene. The CDR3 extends over 14 amino acids. The ends were cut back, 1 base at V and 8 bases at J, with 12 bases in the middle. The CDR3 spells CASSLGIGGDEQFF. The DNA of the CDR3 is TGTGCCAGCAGCTTAGGTATAGGAGGCGATGAGCAGTTCTTC.

This clonotype was found a few times. V is TRBV5-6 and J is TRBJ1-5; D not resolved. V was pared by 2 bases and J by 5 bases, with 23 bases between. Germline V lookup: CDR1 SGHDT, CDR2 YYEEEE. The CDR3 spans 18 residues. CDR3 in amino acids: CASSFTHGLKPWDQPQHF. CDR3 bases: TGTGCCAGCAGCTTCACTCACGGACTCAAACCGTGGGATCAGCCCCAGCATTTT. The variable domain in full, completed from reference TRBV5-6 and TRBJ1-5, reads DAGVTQSPTHLIKTRGQQVTLRCSPKSGHDTVSWYQQALGQGPQFIFQYYEEEERQRGNFPDRFSGHQFPNYSSELNVNALLLGDSALYLCASSFTHGLKPWDQPQHFGDGTRLSIL.

The V call is TRBV14, the J call TRBJ2-3; D is perhaps TRBD2 (6 bases). V was trimmed by 4 bases and J by 8 bases, leaving 13 bases between them. The germline CDR1 and CDR2 sequences are SGHDN and FVKESK. The CDR3 contains 13 residues. The CDR3 region is CASSPGGRGTQYF. CDR3 in DNA: TGTGCCAGCAGCCCAGGCGGGCGGGGTACGCAGTATTTT. The variable domain in full, completed from reference TRBV14 and TRBJ2-3, reads EAGVTQFPSHSVIEKGQTVTLRCDPISGHDNLYWYRRVMGKEIKFLLHFVKESKQDESGMPNNRFLAERTGGTYSTLKVQPAELEDSGVYFCASSPGGRGTQYFGPGTRLTVL.

The V call is TRBV7-2, the J call TRBJ2-3; a weak D match, TRBD1 (6 bases). The V end lost 2 bases, the J end lost 0 bases, and 18 bases lay between the germline ends. Germline V CDR1 and CDR2: SGHTA, FQGNSA. CDR3 length: 18 amino acids. Written as DNA, the CDR3 is TGTGCCAGCAGCTTAAGGGGGTTGGTGTACGTGAGCACAGATACGCAGTATTTT. Translated: CASSLRGLVYVSTDTQYF.

This clonotype was detected only a few times. The V and J genes are TRBV5-1 and TRBJ1-2; D is ambiguous. Looked up from germline, CDR1 is SGHRS and CDR2 is YFSETQ. The CDR3 contains 15 residues. V was clipped by 0 bases and J by 6 bases, with 15 bases between them. The CDR3 bases are TGCGCCAGCAGCTTGGGCAGGCCAACGGGCCATGGCTACACCTTC. Protein product: CASSLGRPTGHGYTF.

The gene calls are TRBV29-1 and TRBJ2-6; perhaps TRBD1 as D (5 bases). Trimming cost V 5 bases and J 0 bases, with 11 bases left between them. The CDR3 sequence is 15 residues long. Germline CDR1 SQVTM, CDR2 ANQGSEA. CDR3 sequence reads: CSVQGGFSGANVLTF. The CDR3, as DNA: TGCAGCGTTCAGGGCGGTTTCTCTGGGGCCAACGTCCTGACTTTC.

The rearrangement uses TRBV20-1 and TRBJ1-1; TRBD1 might be the D (5 bases). Trimming removed 2 bases from V and 1 base from J, with 14 bases in between. Germline values: CDR1 DFQATT, CDR2 SNEGSKA (reference sequence). The CDR3 has 15 residues. CDR3 in DNA: TGCAGTGCTAGATTACCGGGGCGTTCGAACACTGAAGCTTTCTTT. Residues: CSARLPGRSNTEAFF.

The chain employs TRBV4-2 and TRBJ1-1; D call uncertain. CDR3 size: 13 residues. CDR1 is LGHNA and CDR2 is YNFKEQ in the germline V gene. V lost 1 base to trimming and J lost 6 bases, with 9 bases between them. CDR3 protein: CASSQGAGSEAFF. CDR3 DNA: TGTGCCAGCAGCCAAGGAGCGGGGTCTGAAGCTTTCTTT.

This clonotype was observed a handful of times. This chain joins TRBV7-9 and TRBJ2-1; D tentatively reads TRBD1 or TRBD2 (5 bases each). The CDR3 consists of 15 residues. From germline, CDR1 is SEHNR and CDR2 FQNEAQ (reference sequence). V lost 1 base to trimming and J lost 15 bases, with 22 bases between them. This CDR3 is CASSLDAPGRPSRFF. In DNA, the CDR3 is TGTGCCAGCAGCTTAGACGCCCCGGGGCGGCCCTCACGGTTCTTC.

The chain links TRBV5-5 to TRBJ1-5; TRBD1 might be the D (5 bases). The CDR3 has 16 residues. In germline, CDR1 is SGHKS, CDR2 YYEKEE (reference sequence). V lost 0 bases to trimming and J lost 5 bases, with 15 bases between them. CDR3 sequence reads: CASSLVAGRVDQPQHF. The CDR3 DNA follows: TGTGCCAGCAGCTTGGTGGCAGGGAGAGTGGATCAGCCCCAGCATTTT.

This chain connects TRBV6-2 or TRBV6-3 to TRBJ2-1; D gene unclear. Trimming pared 0 bases from V and 6 bases from J, leaving 3 bases between. The CDR3 contains 12 residues. Germline loops: CDR1 MNHEY, CDR2 SVGEGT. Here the CDR3 DNA reads TGTGCCAGCAGTTACTCTGGCAATGAGCAGTTCTTC. Translating gives CASSYSGNEQFF.

V and J are TRBV20-1 and TRBJ2-7; D may be TRBD2 (6 bases). There are 13 residues in the CDR3. Germline values: CDR1 DFQATT, CDR2 SNEGSKA (reference sequence). V was shortened by 0 bases and J by 6 bases, with 12 bases between the two germline ends. CDR3 amino acids: CSARDQGSGEQYF. CDR3 nucleotide sequence: TGCAGTGCTAGAGATCAAGGTAGCGGCGAGCAGTACTTC.

The chain links TRBV6-6 to TRBJ2-5; 14 nucleotides line up with TRBD2. Germline assignment: CDR1 MNHNY and CDR2 SVGAGI (reference sequence). This CDR3 region has 19 residues. Losses at the gene ends were 1 base for V and 0 bases for J; bases not matched to a gene: 7. Here the CDR3 reads CASSYWGLAGVEYQETQYF. CDR3 in DNA: TGTGCCAGCAGTTACTGGGGACTAGCGGGAGTAGAGTACCAAGAGACCCAGTACTTC.